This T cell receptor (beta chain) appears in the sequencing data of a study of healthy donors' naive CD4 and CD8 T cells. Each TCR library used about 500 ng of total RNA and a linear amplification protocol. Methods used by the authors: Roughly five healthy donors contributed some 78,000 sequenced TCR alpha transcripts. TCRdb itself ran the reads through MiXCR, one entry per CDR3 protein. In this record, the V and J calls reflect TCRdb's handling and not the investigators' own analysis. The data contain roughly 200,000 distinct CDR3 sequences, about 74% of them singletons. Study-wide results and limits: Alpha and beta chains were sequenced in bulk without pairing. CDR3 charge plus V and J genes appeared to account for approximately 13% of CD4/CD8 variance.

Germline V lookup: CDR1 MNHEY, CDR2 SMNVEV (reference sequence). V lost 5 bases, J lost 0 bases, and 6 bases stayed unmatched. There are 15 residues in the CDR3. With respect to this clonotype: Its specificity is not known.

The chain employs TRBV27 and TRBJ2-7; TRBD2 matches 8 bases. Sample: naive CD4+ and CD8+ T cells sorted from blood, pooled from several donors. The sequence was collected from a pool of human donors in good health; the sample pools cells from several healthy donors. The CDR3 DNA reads TGTGCCAGCAGTCCTCTAGCGGGCGGCTCCTACGAGCAGTACTTC. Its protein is CASSPLAGGSYEQYF.